Listed below are T cell receptor beta chains from one sample, sequenced in a study of cytomegalovirus exposure and HLA in healthy donors. Using immunoSEQ multiplex PCR, the repertoire was profiled, and TCRdb retains in-frame clones only, with some absent. The sample lists tens of thousands of clones; almost 85% were seen once. Material for sequencing was PBMCs. The source of these receptors is a woman aged 18-30 years in good health and CMV-seropositive. Each CDR3 is given with its conserved first and last residue. Fields, in order: clone size, V gene, J gene, D gene, CDR3 DNA, CDR3 protein. D genes are given only for firm matches. Rows may omit the clone size; those that give it use once, few, many or a size class.

>.|TRBV2|TRBJ1-5|.
TGTGCCAGCACCCCCTCGGGGGGATCCCAGCCCCAGCATTTT
CASTPSGGSQPQHF
>.|TRBV10-2|TRBJ2-3|.
TGCGCCAGCACTGGGGCGGATACGCAGTATTTT
CASTGADTQYF
>.|TRBV27|TRBJ1-4|TRBD1
TGTGCCAGCAGGACCGGGACAGGGTTTGAAAAACTGTTTTTT
CASRTGTGFEKLFF
>.|TRBV5-1|TRBJ1-3|TRBD1
TGCGCCAGCAGCTTGAATTCAGGGGGACACTCTGGAAACACCATATATTTT
CASSLNSGGHSGNTIYF
>.|TRBV6-5|TRBJ2-5|.
TGTGCCAGTTGGGGTCGAGGGGGCCAAGAGACCCAGTACTTC
CASWGRGGQETQYF
>.|TRBV5-1|TRBJ2-2|TRBD2
TGCGCCAGCAGCCCGACTAGCTTAGACACCGGGGAGCTGTTTTTT
CASSPTSLDTGELFF
>.|TRBV19|TRBJ1-5|TRBD1
TGTGCCAGTAGTATAGATAGGACAGGGGGCTATCAGCCCCAGCATTTT
CASSIDRTGGYQPQHF
>once|TRBV9|TRBJ1-5|TRBD1
TGTGCCAGCAACCCACAGGGGAATAGCAATCAGCCCCAGCATTTT
CASNPQGNSNQPQHF
>once|TRBV6-1|TRBJ1-1|TRBD1
TGTGCCAGCACTTTCTCCGGGACAGGGAACACTGAAGCTTTCTTT
CASTFSGTGNTEAFF
>.|TRBV23-1|TRBJ2-6|TRBD1
TGCGCCAGGCCGGGACAGGGAGTCTCTGGGGCCAACGTCCTGACTTTC
CARPGQGVSGANVLTF
>.|TRBV7-2|TRBJ1-2|TRBD1
TGTGCCAGCAGCTCATACCGGGACAGGAGGTATGGCTACACCTTC
CASSSYRDRRYGYTF
>once|TRBV7-6|TRBJ2-1|.
TGTACAACGTTGGGCCGCTACAATGAGCAGTTCTTC
CTTLGRYNEQFF
>.|TRBV2|TRBJ2-3|.
TGTGCCAGCTATGAGGGCCACACAGATACGCAGTATTTT
CASYEGHTDTQYF
>.|TRBV28|TRBJ1-4|.
TGTGCCAGCAGGCTCAGGGGAATCGCCCCTAATGAAAAACTGTTTTTT
CASRLRGIAPNEKLFF
>.|TRBV27|TRBJ1-6|.
TGTGCCAGCAGTTTATCAGGGAGCTCCTATAATTCACCCCTCCACTTT
CASSLSGSSYNSPLHF
>.|TRBV5-4|TRBJ2-5|TRBD2
TGTGCCAGCAGCGCAAGCGGGGGGGTGGAGACCCAGTACTTC
CASSASGGVETQYF
>.|TRBV10-3|TRBJ1-1|.
TGTGCCATCCACGGCAGGCTGAACACTGAAGCTTTCTTT
CAIHGRLNTEAFF
>few|TRBV21-1|TRBJ1-5|.
TGTGCCAGCAGCACCCGGACAGGGGGCAATCAGCCCCAGCATTTT
CASSTRTGGNQPQHF
>.|TRBV27|TRBJ1-2|TRBD1
TGTGCCAGCAGCGGTGGAGGGCACAGGGGGGCTAACTATGGCTACACCTTC
CASSGGGHRGANYGYTF
>.|TRBV30|TRBJ2-7|TRBD2
TGTGCCTGGAGTGTAGCGGGGGGGCTTCCCTCCTACGAGCAGTACTTC
CAWSVAGGLPSYEQYF
>.|TRBV4-1|TRBJ2-7|.
TGCGCCAGCGCCAGGTCAACGTCCTACGAGCAGTACTTC
CASARSTSYEQYF
>.|TRBV11-1|TRBJ2-7|TRBD2
TGTGCCAGCAGCTTAACTAGCGGGGTATCCTACGAGCAGTACTTC
CASSLTSGVSYEQYF
>.|TRBV29-1|TRBJ1-3|.
TGCAGCGTTGGACAGACGAGCTCTGGAAACACCATATATTTT
CSVGQTSSGNTIYF